Listed below are T cell receptor beta chains from one sample, sequenced in a study of OX40 agonist ivuxolimab in advanced cancers. The table came from immunoSEQ multiplex PCR; TCRdb's copy has only in-frame clones and leaves some out. The repertoire consists of around 46,000 clones, with 84% occurring once and the leading ten covering 14% to 15%. Here the sequenced sample was CD4+ or CD8+ T cells sorted from blood, taken in a trial of the OX40 agonist ivuxolimab. Receptor source: an adult with an advanced solid tumor such as melanoma, head and neck, liver or kidney cancer. The CDR3 runs from the conserved cysteine through the conserved F or W. The order of the fields is V gene, J gene, CDR3 length, D gene, clone size, CDR3 protein, CDR3 DNA. The D gene is left open where the match is weak. Size is omitted from some rows. Given values are once, few, many or a class for expanded clones.

v_gene: TRBV6-9; j_gene: TRBJ1-5; len: 16; d_gene: NA; abundance: NA; CDR3aa: CASSYRNREESQPQHF; CDR3nt: TGTGCCAGCAGTTATAGGAACAGGGAAGAAAGTCAGCCCCAGCATTTT
v_gene: TRBV11-3; j_gene: TRBJ2-1; len: 16; d_gene: NA; abundance: once; CDR3aa: CASSPQDGAWGDEQFF; CDR3nt: TGTGCCAGCAGCCCCCAAGATGGGGCTTGGGGGGATGAGCAGTTCTTC
v_gene: TRBV11-2; j_gene: TRBJ1-3; len: 11; d_gene: NA; abundance: NA; CDR3aa: CASSYRNTIYF; CDR3nt: TGTGCCAGCAGCTACAGAAACACCATATATTTT
v_gene: TRBV7-6; j_gene: TRBJ2-1; len: 16; d_gene: TRBD2; abundance: NA; CDR3aa: CASSLDTGGSYNEQFF; CDR3nt: TGTGCCAGCAGCTTAGATACGGGAGGCTCGTACAATGAGCAGTTCTTC
v_gene: TRBV5-4; j_gene: TRBJ2-5; len: 16; d_gene: TRBD2; abundance: NA; CDR3aa: CASSLALAGGGETQYF; CDR3nt: TGTGCCAGCAGCTTGGCTCTAGCGGGAGGAGGAGAGACCCAGTACTTC
v_gene: TRBV2; j_gene: TRBJ2-7; len: 14; d_gene: NA; abundance: once; CDR3aa: CASRVGYSSYEQYF; CDR3nt: TGTGCCAGCAGAGTGGGGTACAGCTCCTACGAGCAGTACTTC
v_gene: TRBV6-5; j_gene: TRBJ1-1; len: 14; d_gene: NA; abundance: NA; CDR3aa: CASSFWAGNTEAFF; CDR3nt: TGTGCCAGCAGTTTTTGGGCGGGTAACACTGAAGCTTTCTTT
v_gene: TRBV29-1; j_gene: TRBJ2-5; len: 14; d_gene: NA; abundance: NA; CDR3aa: CSVEEWGVQETQYF; CDR3nt: TGCAGCGTTGAAGAGTGGGGGGTCCAAGAGACCCAGTACTTC
v_gene: TRBV28; j_gene: TRBJ2-7; len: 16; d_gene: TRBD2; abundance: NA; CDR3aa: CASSPTVGRAGYEQYF; CDR3nt: TGTGCCAGCAGTCCCACGGTAGGGAGGGCGGGGTACGAGCAGTACTTC
v_gene: TRBV28; j_gene: TRBJ1-5; len: 15; d_gene: NA; abundance: NA; CDR3aa: CASSLGGNGNQPQHF; CDR3nt: TGTGCCAGCAGTTTAGGGGGTAACGGCAATCAGCCCCAGCATTTT
v_gene: TRBV5-5; j_gene: TRBJ1-2; len: 11; d_gene: NA; abundance: NA; CDR3aa: CASSLGNGYTF; CDR3nt: TGTGCCAGCAGCTTGGGAAATGGCTACACCTTC
v_gene: TRBV11-3; j_gene: TRBJ1-5; len: 16; d_gene: TRBD1; abundance: NA; CDR3aa: CASRGTGGASNQPQHF; CDR3nt: TGTGCCAGCAGAGGGACAGGGGGCGCGAGCAATCAGCCCCAGCATTTT
v_gene: TRBV28; j_gene: TRBJ2-7; len: 16; d_gene: TRBD2; abundance: NA; CDR3aa: CASSEILAGGYDEQYF; CDR3nt: TGTGCCAGCAGTGAAATCCTAGCGGGAGGTTATGACGAGCAGTACTTC
v_gene: TRBV11-3; j_gene: TRBJ1-1; len: 17; d_gene: NA; abundance: NA; CDR3aa: CASSPSLLQGRGTEAFF; CDR3nt: TGTGCCAGCAGCCCTTCTCTCTTACAGGGCCGAGGGACTGAAGCTTTCTTT
v_gene: TRBV28; j_gene: TRBJ2-1; len: 13; d_gene: NA; abundance: NA; CDR3aa: CASSFRVDNEQFF; CDR3nt: TGTGCCAGCAGTTTCCGGGTTGACAATGAGCAGTTCTTC
v_gene: TRBV11-2; j_gene: TRBJ2-7; len: 13; d_gene: NA; abundance: NA; CDR3aa: CASSLLSAYGQYF; CDR3nt: TGTGCCAGCAGCTTATTATCTGCCTACGGGCAGTACTTC
v_gene: TRBV6-5; j_gene: TRBJ1-1; len: 14; d_gene: NA; abundance: NA; CDR3aa: CASSYFIRATEAFF; CDR3nt: TGTGCCAGCAGTTATTTCATCAGGGCTACTGAAGCTTTCTTT
v_gene: TRBV6-4; j_gene: TRBJ2-2; len: 12; d_gene: NA; abundance: NA; CDR3aa: CASSPYTGELFF; CDR3nt: TGTGCCAGCAGTCCATACACCGGGGAGCTGTTTTTT
v_gene: TRBV11-2; j_gene: TRBJ1-2; len: 12; d_gene: NA; abundance: NA; CDR3aa: CASSLGQYGYTF; CDR3nt: TGTGCCAGCAGCTTAGGCCAGTATGGCTACACCTTC
v_gene: TRBV5-3; j_gene: TRBJ1-2; len: 13; d_gene: NA; abundance: NA; CDR3aa: CARSHSGIYGYTF; CDR3nt: TGTGCCAGAAGCCACTCTGGGATTTATGGCTACACCTTC
v_gene: TRBV7-9; j_gene: TRBJ2-6; len: 16; d_gene: NA; abundance: NA; CDR3aa: CASSPAVVGGANVLTF; CDR3nt: TGTGCCAGCAGCCCTGCGGTGGTTGGAGGGGCCAACGTCCTGACTTTC
v_gene: TRBV7-3; j_gene: TRBJ2-7; len: 15; d_gene: NA; abundance: once; CDR3aa: CASSLTPDSFYEQYF; CDR3nt: TGTGCCAGCAGCTTAACCCCTGACAGCTTTTACGAGCAGTACTTC
v_gene: TRBV6-5; j_gene: TRBJ1-2; len: 12; d_gene: NA; abundance: NA; CDR3aa: CASSPQGGGYTF; CDR3nt: TGTGCCAGCAGTCCCCAAGGGGGTGGCTACACCTTC
v_gene: TRBV5-1; j_gene: TRBJ2-7; len: 13; d_gene: TRBD1; abundance: few; CDR3aa: CASSWDRQNEQYF; CDR3nt: TGCGCCAGCAGCTGGGACAGGCAGAACGAGCAGTACTTC
v_gene: TRBV27; j_gene: TRBJ2-1; len: 15; d_gene: TRBD2; abundance: NA; CDR3aa: CASSLTSGGANEQFF; CDR3nt: TGTGCCAGCAGTCTGACTAGCGGGGGGGCCAATGAGCAGTTCTTC
v_gene: TRBV7-2; j_gene: TRBJ2-1; len: 15; d_gene: TRBD2; abundance: NA; CDR3aa: CASTILAGGLDEQFF; CDR3nt: TGTGCCAGCACCATACTAGCGGGAGGGCTCGATGAGCAGTTCTTC
v_gene: TRBV19; j_gene: TRBJ2-1; len: 14; d_gene: TRBD2; abundance: NA; CDR3aa: CASKTSGTYNEQFF; CDR3nt: TGTGCCAGCAAGACTAGCGGTACCTACAATGAGCAGTTCTTC
v_gene: TRBV7-6; j_gene: TRBJ1-1; len: 21; d_gene: TRBD1; abundance: NA; CDR3aa: CASSLAGGQGAQGFQNTEAFF; CDR3nt: TGTGCCAGCAGCTTAGCGGGGGGACAGGGGGCGCAAGGTTTCCAGAACACTGAAGCTTTCTTT
v_gene: TRBV29-1; j_gene: TRBJ2-7; len: 11; d_gene: NA; abundance: once; CDR3aa: CSGVEGGEQYF; CDR3nt: TGCAGCGGTGTAGAGGGGGGCGAGCAGTACTTC
v_gene: TRBV27; j_gene: TRBJ1-5; len: 15; d_gene: NA; abundance: NA; CDR3aa: CASSFLDSSNQPQHF; CDR3nt: TGTGCCAGCAGTTTCCTGGACAGTTCCAATCAGCCCCAGCATTTT
v_gene: TRBV4-1; j_gene: TRBJ1-4; len: 15; d_gene: TRBD1; abundance: few; CDR3aa: CASSQTVGQGGKLFF; CDR3nt: TGCGCCAGCAGCCAGACTGTGGGACAGGGAGGAAAACTGTTTTTT
v_gene: TRBV5-1; j_gene: TRBJ2-7; len: 15; d_gene: NA; abundance: NA; CDR3aa: CASSSPGRSSYEQYF; CDR3nt: TGCGCCAGCAGCTCCCCGGGACGGAGCTCCTACGAGCAGTACTTC